The 32 T cell receptor beta chains listed next were all sequenced from one sample in a study of OX40 agonist ivuxolimab in advanced cancers. Libraries were constructed by the immunoSEQ multiplex PCR assay. The immuneACCESS repertoire file appears here via TCRdb, limited to in-frame rearrangements. These files lack a portion of the clones; in checked studies, under half of the deficit traces to unresolved V genes, and the cause of the others is not known. The table for this sample lists about 61,000 clones; over 80% of them were counted only once. Over 20% of the sample goes to the ten largest clones. This specimen was CD4+ or CD8+ T cells sorted from blood, taken in a trial of the OX40 agonist ivuxolimab. These receptors came from an adult with an advanced solid tumor such as melanoma, head and neck, liver or kidney cancer.

The table lists this clone with a few counts. The chain is built from TRBV29-1 and TRBJ1-2; TRBD1 matches at 12 bases. The J segment lost 3 bases and the V segment lost 7 bases, leaving 12 bases of the junction unmatched. The germline gives CDR1 SQVTM, CDR2 ANQGSEA. The CDR3 extends over 16 amino acids. The CDR3 DNA is TGCAGCGCTGATGCTGGGACAGGGGGCGCGCACTATGGCTACACCTTC. Its translation is CSADAGTGGAHYGYTF.

The rearrangement joins TRBV11-3 to TRBJ1-2; tentative D call: TRBD1 (6 bases). CDR3 length equals 13 residues. Between the trimmed V and J ends, which lost 3 bases and 5 bases, there was a span of 10 bases. Germline-derived CDR1 and CDR2 are SGHNT and YENEEA. CDR3 in amino acids: CASSLTTGYGYTF. The CDR3 nucleotides read TGTGCCAGCAGCTTGACGACAGGTTATGGCTACACCTTC.

This chain connects TRBV7-2 to TRBJ2-1; 16 nucleotides align to TRBD2. The V and J ends lost 5 bases and 4 bases, in that order; junction bases with no gene match: 2. Germline CDR1 and CDR2: SGHTA and FQGNSA. This CDR3 comprises 16 residues. The CDR3 DNA is TGTGCCAGCAGCACGGGACTAGCGGGGGGGTACAATGAGCAGTTCTTC. Translated: CASSTGLAGGYNEQFF.

This chain uses TRBV6-5 with TRBJ1-5; 7 bases map to TRBD1. CDR3 length: 14 amino acids. Germline V gene sequence: CDR1 MNHEY, CDR2 SVGAGI. V lost 5 bases and J lost 0; bases outside the gene matches: 1. The CDR3 sequence: CASSQGDSNQPQHF. CDR3 DNA: TGTGCCAGCAGTCAGGGGGATAGCAATCAGCCCCAGCATTTT.

The chain combines TRBV10-3 with TRBJ2-7; D is possibly TRBD2 (5 bases). Trimming stripped 10 bases from V and 1 base from J, with 17 bases between. Germline V lookup: CDR1 ENHRY, CDR2 SYGVKD. The CDR3 has 14 amino acids. CDR3 DNA: TGTGCCACAAGTGGACCGGAGGTTTCCTACGAGCAGTACTTC. It is translated as CATSGPEVSYEQYF.

This chain joins TRBV30 and TRBJ2-1, with D maybe TRBD1 (7 bases). The CDR3 is 13 residues long. CDR1 is GTSNPN and CDR2 is SVGIG in the germline V gene (reference sequence). Deletions cut 6 bases from V and 6 bases from J, with 15 bases between. The CDR3 DNA reads TGTGCCTGTTACAGGGGACTTAGCAATGAGCAGTTCTTC. This encodes CACYRGLSNEQFF.

This chain joins TRBV28 and TRBJ2-7, with D perhaps matching TRBD2 (6 bases). CDR1 is MDHEN and CDR2 is SYDVKM in the germline V gene. The CDR3 length is 15 residues. Trimming removed 5 bases at V and 0 bases at J, with 14 bases between. The CDR3 region is CASSPVGGPSYEQYF. The CDR3, as DNA: TGTGCCAGCAGTCCCGTCGGGGGTCCCTCCTACGAGCAGTACTTC.

V and J are TRBV6-5 and TRBJ2-5, with D perhaps TRBD1 (6 bases). Looked up from germline, CDR1 is MNHEY and CDR2 is SVGAGI. The CDR3 length is 13 residues. Trimming took 6 bases from V and 2 from J, leaving 10 bases between them. Here the CDR3 DNA reads TGTGCCAGCAGCCCAACAGGGCAAGAGACCCAGTACTTC. This gives the protein CASSPTGQETQYF.

This rearrangement joins TRBV5-6 to TRBJ1-5; a possible D gene is TRBD1 (5 bases). V was shortened by 4 bases and J by 4 bases, with 18 bases between the two germline ends. CDR3 length: 16 residues. Germline CDR1 and CDR2: SGHDT and YYEEEE. CDR3 amino acids: CASSNSAGWSNQPQHF. The CDR3 DNA reads TGTGCCAGCAGCAACAGCGCAGGGTGGAGTAATCAGCCCCAGCATTTT.

The chain is built from TRBV2 and TRBJ2-7, with D perhaps TRBD1 or TRBD2 (6 bases each). The germline gives CDR1 SNHLY, CDR2 FYNNEI. Trimming shortened V by 4 bases and J by 7 bases, and 17 bases separated the two germline ends. The CDR3 consists of 14 residues. The CDR3 loop is CASSAYPGAREQYF. The CDR3 DNA is TGTGCCAGCAGTGCTTATCCGGGGGCAAGAGAGCAGTACTTC.

This clone was observed a single time. The chain uses TRBV7-9 and TRBJ2-1; no reliable D call. CDR3 length: 13 residues. The V end was cut by 5 bases, the J end by 6 bases, with 11 bases between. Germline CDR1 is SEHNR and CDR2 is FQNEAQ (reference sequence). In DNA, the CDR3 is TGTGCCAGCAGCCGTGAGGTGTTCAATGAGCAGTTCTTC. It specifies CASSREVFNEQFF.

The CDR3 nucleotides are TGTGCCAGCAGCCCCGGGCAGGCGGAAAGCACAGATACGCAGTATTTT. Translating it yields CASSPGQAESTDTQYF. The chain uses TRBV7-9 and TRBJ2-3; D call uncertain. The V end lost 5 bases, the J end lost 0 bases, and 15 bases lay between the germline ends. Per germline, CDR1 SEHNR and CDR2 FQNEAQ (reference sequence). This CDR3 has 16 amino acids.

The rearrangement links TRBV28 to TRBJ1-5; no clear D gene. The germline V and J ends were trimmed by 7 bases and 0 bases, with 10 bases remaining between them. The CDR3 loop spans 14 amino acids. The germline V gene has CDR1 MDHEN and CDR2 SYDVKM. The CDR3 is CASKQGNSNQPQHF. For the CDR3, the DNA is TGTGCCAGCAAACAAGGTAATAGCAATCAGCCCCAGCATTTT.

The rearrangement joins TRBV25-1 to TRBJ2-7; 10 nucleotides line up with TRBD2. Germline V lookup: CDR1 MGHDK, CDR2 SYGVNS. Germline trimming cut 7 bases from V and 3 bases from J; bases unmatched to any gene: 12. The CDR3 consists of 16 residues. CDR3 sequence (DNA): TGTGCCAGCATTACTAGCGGGGCCCGCGGTGACTACGAGCAGTACTTC. Amino acid sequence: CASITSGARGDYEQYF.

The chain recombines TRBV28 with TRBJ1-5, with D perhaps TRBD1 (5 bases). V was pared by 7 bases and J by 3 bases, with 13 bases between. Germline CDR1 reads MDHEN; CDR2 reads SYDVKM. The CDR3 spans 14 residues. CDR3 bases: TGTGCCAGCACTATCGGGACGGACAATCAGCCCCAGCATTTT. This gives the protein CASTIGTDNQPQHF.

The chain joins TRBV4-3 to TRBJ2-7; D uncertain. V lost 2 bases, J lost 7 bases, and 12 bases lay in between. Germline values: CDR1 LGHNA, CDR2 YSLEER. The CDR3 has 13 amino acids. DNA for the CDR3: TGCGCCAGCAGCCAAACTTTGGGTAGAGAGCAGTACGTC. It specifies CASSQTLGREQYV.

J is TRBJ1-5 and V is TRBV30, with D hard to call. V lost 2 bases and J 0 bases, leaving 8 bases between the germline ends. CDR1 is GTSNPN, CDR2 SVGIG, per germline (reference sequence). This CDR3 spans 14 amino acids. The CDR3 DNA sequence: TGTGCCTGGAGTTTTGAGAATAGCAATCAGCCCCAGCATTTT. Protein sequence: CAWSFENSNQPQHF.

The V and J genes are TRBV28 and TRBJ2-7; D is possibly TRBD1 or TRBD2 (5 bases each). The CDR3 spans 16 residues. Germline CDR1 MDHEN, CDR2 SYDVKM. The germline V and J ends were trimmed by 1 base and 4 bases, with 17 bases remaining between them. The chain's CDR3 is CASSLSIGGGGYEQYV. The CDR3 nucleotides are TGTGCCAGCAGTTTATCGATTGGCGGTGGGGGATACGAGCAGTACGTC.

V usage is TRBV5-3 and J usage is TRBJ1-2, with no clear D. TRBV5-3 is recorded as an ORF, its role being uncertain. V was clipped by 7 bases and J by 4 bases, with 8 bases between them. This CDR3 spans 11 amino acids. CDR3 bases: TGTGCCAGACAATTTGCCTATGGCTACACCTTC. This codes for CARQFAYGYTF.

This clone appeared a single time. This chain joins TRBV27 and TRBJ2-3; 8 nucleotides match TRBD2. Germline V lookup: CDR1 MNHEY, CDR2 SMNVEV (reference sequence). V lost 5 bases and J lost 5; bases outside the gene matches: 9. This CDR3 comprises 15 residues. The CDR3 reads CASSTNREGLDTQYF. The CDR3, as DNA: TGTGCCAGCAGTACCAACCGGGAGGGCCTAGATACGCAGTATTTT.

The rearrangement links TRBV28 to TRBJ2-7; 11 bases are shared with TRBD1. Germline V gene lookup returns CDR1 MDHEN and CDR2 SYDVKM. The CDR3 is 16 amino acids. The trim removed 1 base at V and 7 bases at J, leaving 9 bases unmatched. The DNA for the CDR3 is TGTGCCAGCAGTTTATTTCAGGGGACAGGGGGTGAGGAGCAGTACTTC. Translation: CASSLFQGTGGEEQYF.

The CDR3 loop is CASRMDRVGNQPQHF. The CDR3 DNA follows: TGTGCCAGTAGGATGGACAGGGTTGGCAATCAGCCCCAGCATTTT. The rearrangement joins TRBV19 to TRBJ1-5, with TRBD1 identical over 8 bases. Germline values: CDR1 LNHDA, CDR2 SQIVND (reference sequence). Trimming removed 6 bases from V and 2 bases from J; junction bases left unmatched: 6. The CDR3 has 15 amino acids.

This chain links TRBV4-3 with TRBJ1-2; D not certain. Germline loops: CDR1 LGHNA, CDR2 YSLEER. There are 14 residues in the CDR3. Trimming pared 5 bases from V and 5 bases from J, leaving 15 bases between. The DNA for the CDR3 is TGCGCCAGCAGCGACGAAGGGCTTTATTATGGCTACACCTTC. Residues: CASSDEGLYYGYTF.

The CDR3 loop reads CASSERALTDTQYF. The CDR3, as DNA: TGTGCCAGCAGCGAAAGGGCACTCACAGATACGCAGTATTTT. V is TRBV7-2 and J is TRBJ2-3; D call uncertain. The CDR3 covers 14 residues. Germline V gene data show CDR1 as SGHTA and CDR2 as FQGNSA. With 5 bases removed from V and 2 bases from J, the gap between germline ends came to 11 bases. The full variable domain, its missing parts supplied by reference TRBV7-2 and TRBJ2-3, is GAGVSQSPSNKVTEKGKDVELRCDPISGHTALYWYRQSLGQGLEFLIYFQGNSAPDKSGLPSDRFSAERTGGSVSTLTIQRTQQEDSAVYLCASSERALTDTQYFGPGTRLTVL.

This rearrangement joins TRBV19 to TRBJ2-1; D is uncertain. Trimming took off 3 bases at V and 2 bases at J, with 8 bases between the two ends. Looked up from germline, CDR1 is LNHDA and CDR2 is SQIVND (reference sequence). The CDR3 has 14 amino acids. This chain's CDR3 is CASSIRSTYNEQFF. CDR3 nucleotide sequence: TGTGCCAGTAGTATCCGTTCTACCTACAATGAGCAGTTCTTC. The full variable domain, its missing parts supplied by reference TRBV19 and TRBJ2-1, is DGGITQSPKYLFRKEGQNVTLSCEQNLNHDAMYWYRQDPGQGLRLIYYSQIVNDFQKGDIAEGYSVSREKKESFPLTVTSAQKNPTAFYLCASSIRSTYNEQFFGPGTRLTVL.

This clone was seen once. V gene TRBV4-3 combines with J gene TRBJ2-3, with 12 bases aligning to TRBD2. Per the germline V gene, CDR1 is LGHNA and CDR2 is YSLEER. J gave up 7 bases and V 1 base, and 9 bases lay outside the gene matches. This CDR3 is 17 amino acids long. CDR3 coding DNA: TGCGCCAGCAGCCAAGTTCCCGCTCTAGCGGGAGGGAATACGCAGTATTTT. It specifies CASSQVPALAGGNTQYF.

The chain carries TRBV13 and TRBJ2-3; D uncertain. There are 17 residues in the CDR3. Trimming left V 4 bases short and J 1 base short, with 18 bases between. CDR1 is PRHDT, CDR2 FYEKMQ, per germline (reference sequence). The CDR3 nucleotides read TGTGCCAGCAGCTCTCCGCTAGAGTCTAGGGGCACAGATACGCAGTATTTT. It specifies CASSSPLESRGTDTQYF. The variable domain in full, with the rest retrieved from reference TRBV13 and TRBJ2-3, is AAGVIQSPRHLIKEKRETATLKCYPIPRHDTVYWYQQGPGQDPQFLISFYEKMQSDKGSIPDRFSAQQFSDYHSELNMSSLELGDSALYFCASSSPLESRGTDTQYFGPGTRLTVL.

CDR3 region: CASRPTDSTDTQYF. The CDR3 DNA sequence: TGTGCCAGCAGGCCGACGGACAGCACAGATACGCAGTATTTT. This chain links TRBV27 with TRBJ2-3, with unresolved D. The germline V and J ends were trimmed by 6 bases and 0 bases, with 10 bases remaining between them. CDR3 size: 14 residues. The V gene's germline CDR1 is MNHEY and CDR2 SMNVEV (reference sequence).

The genes are TRBV6-5 and TRBJ1-5; D is undetermined. Germline CDR1 is MNHEY and CDR2 is SVGAGI. V lost 8 bases to trimming and J lost 1 base, with 3 bases between them. The CDR3 is 11 amino acids. Here the CDR3 reads CASGSNQPQHF. CDR3 bases: TGTGCCAGCGGAAGCAATCAGCCCCAGCATTTT.

The chain employs TRBV30 and TRBJ2-6, with D unclear. The CDR3 is made up of 15 amino acids. Germline V CDR1 and CDR2: GTSNPN, SVGIG (reference sequence). V lost 1 base and J 0 bases, leaving 7 bases between the germline ends. The CDR3 sequence is CAWSGSSSGANVLTF. The CDR3 DNA reads as TGTGCCTGGAGTGGGTCAAGCTCTGGGGCCAACGTCCTGACTTTC.

This clone was counted a single time. The CDR3 sequence: CASSQGQIYGYTF. The CDR3 DNA is TGTGCCAGCAGTCAAGGACAGATCTATGGCTACACCTTC. This chain joins TRBV28 and TRBJ1-2; maybe TRBD1 (6 bases). This CDR3 contains 13 residues. CDR1 is MDHEN, CDR2 SYDVKM, per germline. V lost 5 bases and J 4 bases, leaving 11 bases between the germline ends.

J is TRBJ2-3 and V is TRBV7-8; D perhaps matches TRBD1 (6 bases). V lost 3 bases to trimming and J lost 2 bases, with 18 bases between them. The CDR3 is 17 amino acids. In germline, CDR1 is SGHVS, CDR2 FQNEAQ. In DNA form, the CDR3 reads TGTGCCAGCAGCTTCCCCTTAGCAGGGGTGAACACAGATACGCAGTATTTT. Encoded protein: CASSFPLAGVNTDTQYF.